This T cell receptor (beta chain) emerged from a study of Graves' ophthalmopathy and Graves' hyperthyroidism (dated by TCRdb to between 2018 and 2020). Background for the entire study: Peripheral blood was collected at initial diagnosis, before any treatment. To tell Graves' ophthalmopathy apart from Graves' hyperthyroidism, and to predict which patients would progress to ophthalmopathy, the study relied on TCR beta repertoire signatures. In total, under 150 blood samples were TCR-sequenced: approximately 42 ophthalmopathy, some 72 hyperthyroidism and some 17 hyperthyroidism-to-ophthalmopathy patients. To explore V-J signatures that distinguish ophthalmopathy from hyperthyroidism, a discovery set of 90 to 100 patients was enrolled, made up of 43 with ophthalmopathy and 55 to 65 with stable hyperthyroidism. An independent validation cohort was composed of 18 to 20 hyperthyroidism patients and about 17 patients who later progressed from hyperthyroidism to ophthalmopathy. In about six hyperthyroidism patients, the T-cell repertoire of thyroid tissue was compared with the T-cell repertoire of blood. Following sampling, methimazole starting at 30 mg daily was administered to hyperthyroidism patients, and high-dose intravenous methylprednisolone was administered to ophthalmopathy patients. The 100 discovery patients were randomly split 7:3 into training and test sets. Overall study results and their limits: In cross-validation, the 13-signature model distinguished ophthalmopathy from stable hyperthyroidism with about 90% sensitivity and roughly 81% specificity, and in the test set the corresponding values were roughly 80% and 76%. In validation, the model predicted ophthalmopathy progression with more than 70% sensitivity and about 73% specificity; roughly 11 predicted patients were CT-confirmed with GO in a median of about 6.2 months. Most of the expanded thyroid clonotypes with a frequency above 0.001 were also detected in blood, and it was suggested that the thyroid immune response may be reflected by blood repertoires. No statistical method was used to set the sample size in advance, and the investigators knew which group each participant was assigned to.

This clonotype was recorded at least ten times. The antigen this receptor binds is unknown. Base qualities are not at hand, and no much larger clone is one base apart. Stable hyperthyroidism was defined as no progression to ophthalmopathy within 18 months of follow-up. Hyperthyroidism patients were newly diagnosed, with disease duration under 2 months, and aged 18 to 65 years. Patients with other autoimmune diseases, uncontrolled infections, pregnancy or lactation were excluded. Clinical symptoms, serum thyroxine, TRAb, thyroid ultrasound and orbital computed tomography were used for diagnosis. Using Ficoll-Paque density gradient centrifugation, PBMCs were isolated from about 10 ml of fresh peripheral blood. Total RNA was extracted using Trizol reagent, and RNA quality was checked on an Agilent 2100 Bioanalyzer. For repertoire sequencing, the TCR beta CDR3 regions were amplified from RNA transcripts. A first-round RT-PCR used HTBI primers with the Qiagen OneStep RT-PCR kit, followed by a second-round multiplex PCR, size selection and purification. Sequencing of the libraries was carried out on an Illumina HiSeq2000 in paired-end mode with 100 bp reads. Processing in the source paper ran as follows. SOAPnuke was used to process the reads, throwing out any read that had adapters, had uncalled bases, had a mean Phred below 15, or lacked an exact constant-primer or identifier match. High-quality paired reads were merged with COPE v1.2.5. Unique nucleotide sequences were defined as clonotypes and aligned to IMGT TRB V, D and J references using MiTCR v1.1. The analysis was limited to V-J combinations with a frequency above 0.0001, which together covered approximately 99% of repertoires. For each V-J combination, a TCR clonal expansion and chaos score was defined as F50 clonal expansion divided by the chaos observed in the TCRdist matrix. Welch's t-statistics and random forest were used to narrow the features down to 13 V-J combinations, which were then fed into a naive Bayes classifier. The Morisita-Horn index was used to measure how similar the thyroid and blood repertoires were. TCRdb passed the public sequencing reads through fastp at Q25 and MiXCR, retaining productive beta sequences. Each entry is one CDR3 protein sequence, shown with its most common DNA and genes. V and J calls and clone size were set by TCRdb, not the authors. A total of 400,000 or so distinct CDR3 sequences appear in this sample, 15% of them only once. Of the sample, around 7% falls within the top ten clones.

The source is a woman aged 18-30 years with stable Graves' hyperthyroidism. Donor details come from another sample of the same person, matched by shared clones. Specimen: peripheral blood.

DNA sequence: TGTGCCACCAGCAGAGATCCTCGACACGTTATTAACACTGAAGCTTTCTTT. This gives the protein CATSRDPRHVINTEAFF. The rearranged segments are TRBV15 and TRBJ1-1; the D segment cannot be called with confidence. V is cut by 0 bases and J by 2 bases, and the space between the germline ends is 16 bases. From cysteine to phenylalanine, the CDR3 is 17 amino acids long. Just CDR3 DNA is preserved here, 51 bases in frame from base 1. Taken from the germline V gene (reference sequence), the CDR1 and CDR2 loops are LNHNV and YYDKDF.